Listed below are T cell receptor beta chains from one sample, sequenced in a study of naive and memory T cell subsets. Via MiXCR, TCRdb re-called the 5' RACE reads, giving one row per CDR3 protein. The data show more than 45,000 distinct CDR3 sequences, approximately 4.5% seen once. All receptors come from a female donor in good health. Both conserved end residues are part of each CDR3. D genes are given only for firm matches. The size entry is marked missing in some rows and otherwise reads once, few, many or a size class.

v_gene: TRBV20-1
j_gene: TRBJ1-5
abundance: many
d_gene: NA
CDR3nt: TGCAGTGCTAGAGATTTGGCGGGGCAGCCCCAGCATTTT
CDR3aa: CSARDLAGQPQHF

v_gene: TRBV11-2
j_gene: TRBJ2-7
abundance: many
d_gene: TRBD2
CDR3nt: TGTGCCAGCAGGGAACAGCCCTCAGCGGGGGCCTACGAGCAGTACTTC
CDR3aa: CASREQPSAGAYEQYF

v_gene: TRBV6-5
j_gene: TRBJ2-3
abundance: many
d_gene: NA
CDR3nt: TGTGCCAGCAGTTACTCGGGACGTGTGTATTTT
CDR3aa: CASSYSGRVYF

v_gene: TRBV28
j_gene: TRBJ1-1
abundance: many
d_gene: NA
CDR3nt: TGTGCCAGCAGTCGATACCCAAAGACAGCCGTCATGAACACTGAAGCTTTCTTT
CDR3aa: CASSRYPKTAVMNTEAFF

v_gene: TRBV4-1
j_gene: TRBJ1-6
abundance: many
d_gene: NA
CDR3nt: TGCGCCAGCAGCCAAGCCCTGACAGCTGGGAATTCACCCCTCCACTTT
CDR3aa: CASSQALTAGNSPLHF

v_gene: TRBV27
j_gene: TRBJ2-6
abundance: few
d_gene: NA
CDR3nt: TGTGCCAGCAGTTTAAGAGCCGTTAACAACGTCCTGACTTTC
CDR3aa: CASSLRAVNNVLTF

v_gene: TRBV3-1
j_gene: TRBJ2-2
abundance: NA
d_gene: TRBD2
CDR3nt: TGTGCCAGCAGCCAAGAAACGATGAGGGACTACCAGGACACCGGGGAGCTGTTTTTT
CDR3aa: CASSQETMRDYQDTGELFF

v_gene: TRBV20-1
j_gene: TRBJ1-1
abundance: many
d_gene: TRBD1
CDR3nt: TGCAGTGCCAATCTCCCCAGGGGGTACCTTGAAGCTTTCTTT
CDR3aa: CSANLPRGYLEAFF

v_gene: TRBV5-1
j_gene: TRBJ2-2
abundance: many
d_gene: NA
CDR3nt: TGCGCCAGCAGAAATAGGGGAAACGGGGAGCTGTTTTTT
CDR3aa: CASRNRGNGELFF

v_gene: TRBV20-1
j_gene: TRBJ1-5
abundance: many
d_gene: TRBD1
CDR3nt: TGCAGTGCTAGGCGAGCCGGGACAGCGGATCAGCCCCAGCATTTT
CDR3aa: CSARRAGTADQPQHF

v_gene: TRBV5-6
j_gene: TRBJ1-6
abundance: many
d_gene: NA
CDR3nt: TGTGCCAGCAGCTTGAAACAGGGTAATTCACCCCTCCACTTT
CDR3aa: CASSLKQGNSPLHF

v_gene: TRBV29-1
j_gene: TRBJ2-5
abundance: many
d_gene: TRBD1
CDR3nt: TGCAGCGTTGTACCCGGACAGGGTAAAGAGACCCAGTACTTC
CDR3aa: CSVVPGQGKETQYF

v_gene: TRBV20-1
j_gene: TRBJ2-1
abundance: many
d_gene: TRBD2
CDR3nt: TGCAGTGCTAGAGGAAGCGGGGAGATCAATGAGCAGTTCTTC
CDR3aa: CSARGSGEINEQFF

v_gene: TRBV6-5
j_gene: TRBJ2-6
abundance: many
d_gene: NA
CDR3nt: TGTGCCAGCAGACCTATCTCTCAGGTCTCTGGGGCCAACGTCCTGACTTTC
CDR3aa: CASRPISQVSGANVLTF

v_gene: TRBV28
j_gene: TRBJ1-5
abundance: many
d_gene: TRBD1
CDR3nt: TGTGCCAGCAGGGCCCCGGGACAGAGCAATCAGCCCCAGCATTTT
CDR3aa: CASRAPGQSNQPQHF

v_gene: TRBV10-1
j_gene: TRBJ2-7
abundance: medium-sized
d_gene: NA
CDR3nt: TGCGCCAGCAGTGAGACCGGGCCTCCGCTCTCCCAGTACTTC
CDR3aa: CASSETGPPLSQYF

v_gene: TRBV6-1
j_gene: TRBJ2-7
abundance: many
d_gene: NA
CDR3nt: TGTGCCAGCAGGGGTTGGGTCTACGAGCAGTACTTC
CDR3aa: CASRGWVYEQYF

v_gene: TRBV5-1
j_gene: TRBJ2-1
abundance: many
d_gene: NA
CDR3nt: TGCGCCAGCAGCGCCGACAGTTCCCAAGATGAGCAGTTCTTC
CDR3aa: CASSADSSQDEQFF

v_gene: TRBV29-1
j_gene: TRBJ2-1
abundance: many
d_gene: NA
CDR3nt: TGCAGCGTTGATTCTGGAGAAAGCTCCTACAATGAGCAGTTCTTC
CDR3aa: CSVDSGESSYNEQFF

v_gene: TRBV28
j_gene: TRBJ2-3
abundance: many
d_gene: TRBD2
CDR3nt: TGTGCCAGCAGTAGCAGCGGGAGGGCCAGCCATGGCACAGATACGCAGTATTTT
CDR3aa: CASSSSGRASHGTDTQYF

v_gene: TRBV7-9
j_gene: TRBJ1-3
abundance: many
d_gene: NA
CDR3nt: TGTGCCAGCAGCTTAGGTCCTAACGGCGGAAACACCATATATTTT
CDR3aa: CASSLGPNGGNTIYF

v_gene: TRBV14
j_gene: TRBJ1-1
abundance: many
d_gene: TRBD1
CDR3nt: TGTGCCAGCAGCCTTGGGACAGGGAGGGAAGCTTTCTTT
CDR3aa: CASSLGTGREAFF

v_gene: TRBV29-1
j_gene: TRBJ1-1
abundance: many
d_gene: NA
CDR3nt: TGCAGCGTTGAGTTGACATTGAAGAACACTGAAGCTTTCTTT
CDR3aa: CSVELTLKNTEAFF

v_gene: TRBV7-9
j_gene: TRBJ2-1
abundance: many
d_gene: NA
CDR3nt: TGTGCCAGCAGCTTCGGCAGTAACTACAATGAGCAGTTCTTC
CDR3aa: CASSFGSNYNEQFF

v_gene: TRBV27
j_gene: TRBJ1-6
abundance: medium-sized
d_gene: NA
CDR3nt: TGTGCCAGCAGCCTGTGGGATAGCGGTTCACCCCTCCACTTT
CDR3aa: CASSLWDSGSPLHF

v_gene: TRBV4-1
j_gene: TRBJ2-1
abundance: many
d_gene: TRBD2
CDR3nt: TGCGCCAGCAGCCAAGTTGGAAGGACTAGCGGGAGACTGGGCGAGTTCTTC
CDR3aa: CASSQVGRTSGRLGEFF

v_gene: TRBV5-1
j_gene: TRBJ1-1
abundance: many
d_gene: NA
CDR3nt: TGCGCCAGCAGCTTGGAGTTGGACAGCACTGAAGCTTTCTTT
CDR3aa: CASSLELDSTEAFF

v_gene: TRBV28
j_gene: TRBJ1-2
abundance: many
d_gene: NA
CDR3nt: TGTGCCAGCAGTTTCTCTCTCGGGGTGAGGGGCTACACCTTC
CDR3aa: CASSFSLGVRGYTF

v_gene: TRBV4-1
j_gene: TRBJ2-3
abundance: NA
d_gene: TRBD2
CDR3nt: TGCGCCAGCAGCCACCCTGGACTAGCGGGAGCTAGGGACACAGATACGCAGTATTTT
CDR3aa: CASSHPGLAGARDTDTQYF

v_gene: TRBV5-1
j_gene: TRBJ1-1
abundance: many
d_gene: NA
CDR3nt: TGCGCCAGCAGCTTGGAGTTGCGGGGACCCAACACTGAAGCTTTCTTT
CDR3aa: CASSLELRGPNTEAFF

v_gene: TRBV28
j_gene: TRBJ2-7
abundance: many
d_gene: TRBD1
CDR3nt: TGTGCCAGCGGGCTGACAGGGGGGTTCCACGAGCAGTACTTC
CDR3aa: CASGLTGGFHEQYF

v_gene: TRBV3-1
j_gene: TRBJ2-1
abundance: few
d_gene: TRBD2
CDR3nt: TGTGCCAGCAGCCATAGTGTGACTAGGACTAGCGGTTACAATGAGCAGTTCTTC
CDR3aa: CASSHSVTRTSGYNEQFF

v_gene: TRBV6-5
j_gene: TRBJ2-7
abundance: few
d_gene: TRBD1
CDR3nt: TGTGCCAGCAGCCGCGGGACAGGGTTCTTCTACGAGCAGTACTTC
CDR3aa: CASSRGTGFFYEQYF

v_gene: TRBV29-1
j_gene: TRBJ1-1
abundance: many
d_gene: NA
CDR3nt: TGCAGCGTTGAAGTTAGGGCAGGGAGGGGCACTGAAGCTTTCTTT
CDR3aa: CSVEVRAGRGTEAFF

v_gene: TRBV30
j_gene: TRBJ2-1
abundance: many
d_gene: TRBD2
CDR3nt: TGTGCATCCCGACTAGCGGGAGTTTTCAATGAGCAGTTCTTC
CDR3aa: CASRLAGVFNEQFF